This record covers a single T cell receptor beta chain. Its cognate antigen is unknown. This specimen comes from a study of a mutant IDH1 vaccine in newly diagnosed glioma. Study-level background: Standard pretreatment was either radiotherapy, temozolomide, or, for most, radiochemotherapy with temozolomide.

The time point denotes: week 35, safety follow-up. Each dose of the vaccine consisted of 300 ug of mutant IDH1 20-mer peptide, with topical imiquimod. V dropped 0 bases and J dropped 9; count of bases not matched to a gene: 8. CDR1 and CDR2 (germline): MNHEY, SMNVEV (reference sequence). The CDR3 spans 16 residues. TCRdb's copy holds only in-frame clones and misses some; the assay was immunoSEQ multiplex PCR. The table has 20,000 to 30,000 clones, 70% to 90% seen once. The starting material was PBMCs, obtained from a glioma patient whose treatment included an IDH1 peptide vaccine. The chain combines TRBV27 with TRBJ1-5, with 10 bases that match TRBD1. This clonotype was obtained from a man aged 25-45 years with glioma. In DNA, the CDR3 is TGTGCCAGCAGTTTATCGGGGACAGGGGCAAGTCCGCCCCAGCATTTT. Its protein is CASSLSGTGASPPQHF.